The text below deals with one T cell receptor beta chain. Its antigen is currently unknown. The entry originates in a study of a mutant IDH1 vaccine in newly diagnosed glioma. For the study at large: Treated patients showed a male proportion of approximately 62%, a female proportion of around 40%, and a mean age of 40.4 years. Radiotherapy, temozolomide, or both had been given previously, and both were given to most.

Trimming at V came to 1 base and at J to 1 base, leaving 15 bases not matched to a gene. Germline CDR1 is SGHVS and CDR2 is FQNEAQ. This CDR3 is 20 amino acids long. Only in-frame clones appear in the TCRdb table, and some are missing; sequencing was by immunoSEQ multiplex PCR. The sample yields about 50,000 clones, 76% seen once. This sample's time point: week 35, safety follow-up. The study gave 300 ug of mutant IDH1 20-mer peptide per vaccine dose, with topical imiquimod. V and J are TRBV7-8 and TRBJ2-2, with TRBD2 matching 7 bases. The sequenced sample was PBMCs, obtained from a glioma patient whose treatment included an IDH1 peptide vaccine. The sequence was collected from a man aged 40-50 years with glioma. CDR3 coding DNA: TGTGCCAGCAGCTTAGAACGGGTAGCGGGCAGGGCGGTGAACACCGGGGAGCTGTTTTTT. Translating it yields CASSLERVAGRAVNTGELFF.